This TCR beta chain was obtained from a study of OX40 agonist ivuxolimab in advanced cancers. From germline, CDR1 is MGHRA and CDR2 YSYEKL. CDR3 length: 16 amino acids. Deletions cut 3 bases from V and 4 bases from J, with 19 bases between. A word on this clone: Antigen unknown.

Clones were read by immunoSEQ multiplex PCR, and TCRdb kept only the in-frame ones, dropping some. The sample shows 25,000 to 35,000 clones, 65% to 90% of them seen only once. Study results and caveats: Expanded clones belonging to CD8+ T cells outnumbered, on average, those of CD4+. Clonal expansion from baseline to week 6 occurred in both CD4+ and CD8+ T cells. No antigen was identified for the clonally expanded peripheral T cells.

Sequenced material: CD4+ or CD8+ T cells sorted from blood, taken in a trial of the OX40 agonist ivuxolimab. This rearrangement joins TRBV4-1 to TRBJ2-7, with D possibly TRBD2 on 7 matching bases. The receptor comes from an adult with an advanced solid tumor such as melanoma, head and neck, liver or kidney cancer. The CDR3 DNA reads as TGCGCCAGCAGCCACACCACGGGGGGCATGAGTTACGAGCAGTACTTC. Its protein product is CASSHTTGGMSYEQYF.